These 19 T cell receptor beta chains came from one sample sequenced in a study of cytomegalovirus exposure and HLA in healthy donors. The PCR used 60 Vbeta and 13 Jbeta primers. Profiled with immunoSEQ multiplex PCR; TCRdb holds only in-frame clones, not every one. The table has fewer than 90,000 clones, roughly four fifths seen once. Sequencing was done on a sample of PBMCs. These receptors were collected from a human donor in good health.

This sequence joins TRBV7-7 and TRBJ2-2; 9 positions match TRBD1. Looked up from germline, CDR1 is SSHAT and CDR2 is FNYEAQ (reference sequence). With V trimmed by 5 bases and J by 4 bases, 5 bases remained unmatched. The CDR3 runs 15 residues. The CDR3 bases are TGTGCCAGCAGCATGGGACAGGGTGGCACCGGGGAGCTGTTTTTT. Amino acid sequence: CASSMGQGGTGELFF. The entire variable domain, with the rest obtained from reference TRBV7-7 and TRBJ2-2, is as follows: GAGVSQSPRYKVTKRGQDVTLRCDPISSHATLYWYQQALGQGPEFLTYFNYEAQPDKSGLPSDRFSAERPEGSISTLTIQRTEQRDSAMYRCASSMGQGGTGELFFGEGSRLTVL.

V and J are TRBV19 and TRBJ2-3, with TRBD1 identical over 9 bases. Germline V gives CDR1 LNHDA, CDR2 SQIVND (reference sequence). J was trimmed by 5 bases and V by 9 bases; bases with no gene match: 6. The CDR3 spans 13 residues. In DNA form, the CDR3 reads TGTGCCAGCCGGGACAGGGTAGAAGATACGCAGTATTTT. Encoded protein: CASRDRVEDTQYF.

This chain uses TRBV5-1 with TRBJ2-2, with no clear D. From germline, CDR1 is SGHRS and CDR2 YFSETQ. The CDR3 spans 12 residues. V lost 7 bases and J 7 bases, leaving 11 bases between the germline ends. The CDR3 DNA follows: TGCGCCAGCGGAAACTACGACGGGGAGCTGTTTTTT. Its translation: CASGNYDGELFF.

A single count supports this clone. The chain carries TRBV5-1 and TRBJ1-1; a weak D match, TRBD1 (5 bases). Germline CDR1 is SGHRS and CDR2 is YFSETQ. This CDR3 spans 13 amino acids. The ends were cut back, 4 bases at V and 7 bases at J, with 14 bases in the middle. CDR3 bases: TGCGCCAGCAGCCAGGACACTCCGGGTGAAGCTTTCTTT. This gives the protein CASSQDTPGEAFF.

This rearrangement joins TRBV7-9 to TRBJ2-3; no clear D gene. Germline CDR1 and CDR2: SEHNR and FQNEAQ (reference sequence). Trimming shortened V by 4 bases and J by 0 bases, and 8 bases separated the two germline ends. There are 14 residues in the CDR3. The DNA of the CDR3 is TGTGCCAGCAGCTATACCGGTAGCACAGATACGCAGTATTTT. It codes for CASSYTGSTDTQYF.

The rearrangement links TRBV19 to TRBJ1-3; 10 bases fit TRBD1. The CDR3 loop spans 14 amino acids. Trimming at V came to 3 bases and at J to 8 bases, leaving 4 bases not matched to a gene. Germline CDR1 is LNHDA and CDR2 is SQIVND (reference sequence). The CDR3 loop reads CASSMGDRGDTIYF. The CDR3 DNA sequence: TGTGCCAGTAGTATGGGGGACAGGGGAGACACCATATATTTT.

This clone has a handful of counts. The V and J genes are TRBV30 and TRBJ1-5; 11 bases fit TRBD1. Germline V lookup: CDR1 GTSNPN, CDR2 SVGIG (reference sequence). V lost 2 bases to trimming and J lost 1 base; unmatched junction nucleotides: 7. The length of the CDR3 is 17 residues. CDR3 sequence (DNA): TGTGCCTGGAGTCCCTTGGGACAGGGGGACAGCAATCAGCCCCAGCATTTT. As protein: CAWSPLGQGDSNQPQHF. The whole variable domain, remainder taken from reference TRBV30 and TRBJ1-5, is SQTIHQWPATLVQPVGSPLSLECTVEGTSNPNLYWYRQAAGRGLQLLFYSVGIGQISSEVPQNLSASRPQDRQFILSSKKLLLSDSGFYLCAWSPLGQGDSNQPQHFGDGTRLSIL.

The V gene is TRBV5-5, the J gene TRBJ1-6, with a weak D call TRBD1 (5 bases). Per the germline V gene, CDR1 is SGHKS and CDR2 is YYEKEE (reference sequence). The CDR3 extends over 17 amino acids. The V end lost 1 base, the J end lost 7 bases, and 18 bases lay between the germline ends. Here the CDR3 reads CASSLPRQGAGNSPLHF. The CDR3 DNA follows: TGTGCCAGCAGCTTGCCGAGACAAGGGGCGGGAAATTCACCCCTCCACTTT. The entire variable domain, with the rest obtained from reference TRBV5-5 and TRBJ1-6, is as follows: DAGVTQSPTHLIKTRGQQVTLRCSPISGHKSVSWYQQVLGQGPQFIFQYYEKEERGRGNFPDRFSARQFPNYSSELNVNALLLGDSALYLCASSLPRQGAGNSPLHFGNGTRLTVT.

The table lists this clone with a count of one. This chain links TRBV10-2 with TRBJ1-5; D possibly corresponds to TRBD1 (5 bases). The CDR3 covers 13 residues. Trimming pared 4 bases from V and 5 bases from J, leaving 9 bases between. CDR1 and CDR2 from the germline V gene are WSHSY and SAAADI. This CDR3 reads CASSVQGDQPQHF. CDR3 nucleotide sequence: TGCGCCAGCAGTGTCCAGGGCGATCAGCCCCAGCATTTT.

The chain links TRBV4-1 to TRBJ1-4, with 7 bases that match TRBD1. CDR1 is MGHRA, CDR2 YSYEKL, per germline. The CDR3 length is 14 residues. V shed 1 base and J 7 bases; nucleotides not matched to a gene: 3. The CDR3 loop is CASSQGQGREKLFF. The CDR3 bases are TGCGCCAGCAGCCAAGGACAGGGTCGTGAAAAACTGTTTTTT.

The chain combines TRBV7-9 with TRBJ2-2, with 11 bases lining up with TRBD1. V trimming: 0 bases; J trimming: 4 bases; junction bases outside the gene matches: 4. CDR3 length equals 17 residues. Per germline, CDR1 SEHNR and CDR2 FQNEAQ (reference sequence). CDR3 amino acids: CASSLAVGTGGTGELFF. DNA for the CDR3: TGTGCCAGCAGCTTAGCAGTCGGGACAGGGGGCACCGGGGAGCTGTTTTTT.

This chain uses TRBV5-6 with TRBJ1-5; D is undetermined. Germline CDR1 and CDR2: SGHDT and YYEEEE. This CDR3 comprises 14 residues. The ends were cut back, 2 bases at V and 1 base at J, with 7 bases in the middle. The CDR3 loop is CASSFEGSNQPQHF. CDR3 nucleotide sequence: TGTGCCAGCAGCTTCGAGGGAAGCAATCAGCCCCAGCATTTT. Full variable domain (missing parts from reference TRBV5-6 and TRBJ1-5): DAGVTQSPTHLIKTRGQQVTLRCSPKSGHDTVSWYQQALGQGPQFIFQYYEEEERQRGNFPDRFSGHQFPNYSSELNVNALLLGDSALYLCASSFEGSNQPQHFGDGTRLSIL.

The chain has TRBV6-5 and TRBJ2-7; 8 nucleotides align to TRBD2. Germline values: CDR1 MNHEY, CDR2 SVGAGI. The CDR3 length is 15 residues. V gave up 2 bases and J gave up 1 base; unmatched junction bases: 4. The CDR3 protein is CASSYTAGGSYEQYF. The DNA of the CDR3 is TGTGCCAGCAGTTACACGGCGGGGGGATCCTACGAGCAGTACTTC.

This CDR3 reads CASSLVDSLTETQYF. The DNA of the CDR3 is TGTGCCAGCAGCTTGGTGGACAGCCTCACAGAGACCCAGTACTTC. The chain couples TRBV5-6 to TRBJ2-5; possibly TRBD1 for D (6 bases). Germline assignment: CDR1 SGHDT and CDR2 YYEEEE. Trimming took 0 bases from V and 4 from J, leaving 13 bases between them. The CDR3 runs to 15 residues. The whole variable domain, remainder taken from reference TRBV5-6 and TRBJ2-5, is DAGVTQSPTHLIKTRGQQVTLRCSPKSGHDTVSWYQQALGQGPQFIFQYYEEEERQRGNFPDRFSGHQFPNYSSELNVNALLLGDSALYLCASSLVDSLTETQYFGPGTRLLVL.

The rearrangement uses TRBV25-1 and TRBJ2-1, with D perhaps matching TRBD2 (7 bases). Germline values: CDR1 MGHDK, CDR2 SYGVNS. The CDR3 has 15 residues. Deletions cut 3 bases from V and 10 bases from J, with 19 bases between. In DNA form, the CDR3 reads TGTGCCAGCAGTGACCCCCGGGGGGCCAGGAGGGAGCAGTTCTTC. It yields the protein CASSDPRGARREQFF.

This clone occurred once. V gene TRBV19 combines with J gene TRBJ2-3; 10 bases agree with TRBD2. Germline lookup yields CDR1 LNHDA and CDR2 SQIVND (reference sequence). CDR3 length equals 16 residues. Trimming removed 0 bases from V and 5 bases from J; junction bases left unmatched: 5. CDR3 sequence (DNA): TGTGCCAGTAGTATAGAGGCGGCTAGCGGGGGAGATACGCAGTATTTT. Amino acids: CASSIEAASGGDTQYF.

This chain links TRBV6-6 with TRBJ1-5; D is perhaps TRBD1 (6 bases). Germline V gene lookup returns CDR1 MNHNY and CDR2 SVGAGI (reference sequence). V dropped 5 bases and J dropped 3 bases, with 11 bases sitting between them. The CDR3 is made up of 14 amino acids. CDR3 amino acids: CASSMDSLNQPQHF. The CDR3 DNA reads TGTGCCAGCAGTATGGACAGTCTCAATCAGCCCCAGCATTTT.

The chain is built from TRBV29-1 and TRBJ2-5; maybe TRBD2 (7 bases). Trimming took off 4 bases at V and 9 bases at J, with 21 bases between the two ends. The CDR3 loop spans 14 amino acids. Germline V gene lookup returns CDR1 SQVTM and CDR2 ANQGSEA. The chain's CDR3 is CSVAVRGGGWAQYF. The CDR3, as DNA: TGCAGCGTTGCGGTTAGGGGCGGGGGCTGGGCCCAGTACTTC.

The V call is TRBV7-9, the J call TRBJ2-2; 10 bases fit TRBD1. Trimming removed 5 bases from V and 5 bases from J; junction bases left unmatched: 11. The V gene's germline CDR1 is SEHNR and CDR2 FQNEAQ (reference sequence). The CDR3 extends over 17 amino acids. The CDR3 region has the DNA TGTGCCAGCAGCCCCTACCGGGACAGGGGAAAGACCGGGGAGCTGTTTTTT. It translates to CASSPYRDRGKTGELFF.